One and the same sample provided the 29 T cell receptor beta chains below, sequenced in a study of cytomegalovirus exposure and HLA in healthy donors. Researchers ran the PCR with 60 Vbeta and 13 Jbeta primers. The protocol was immunoSEQ multiplex PCR, while the TCRdb copy is restricted to in-frame clones and leaves out a portion. The sample has 100,000 to 150,000 clones; around 77% are singletons. Sequencing was performed on PBMCs. These receptors all come from an older woman in good health and CMV-seronegative.

This chain uses TRBV18 with TRBJ1-2; 10 nucleotides agree with TRBD1. In germline, CDR1 is KGHSH, CDR2 LQKENI. The CDR3 length is 16 residues. The V segment lost 0 bases and the J segment 4 bases; nucleotides outside the gene matches: 5. This CDR3 is CASSPPPGTGVYGYTF. In DNA form, the CDR3 reads TGTGCCAGCTCACCACCCCCAGGGACAGGGGTCTATGGCTACACCTTC.

This sequence joins TRBV2 and TRBJ2-6; 7 positions match TRBD1. The ends lost 6 bases at V and 0 bases at J; junction bases unmatched: 14. Germline lookup yields CDR1 SNHLY and CDR2 FYNNEI. The CDR3 consists of 19 residues. The chain's CDR3 is CASRGGWDSINSGANVLTF. CDR3 DNA: TGTGCCAGCAGAGGGGGTTGGGACAGTATAAACTCTGGGGCCAACGTCCTGACTTTC.

The chain has TRBV19 and TRBJ1-2, with a tentative D call TRBD1 (6 bases). Germline CDR1 reads LNHDA; CDR2 reads SQIVND (reference sequence). With 5 bases removed from V and 4 bases from J, the gap between germline ends came to 20 bases. The CDR3 extends over 16 amino acids. This CDR3 reads CASSPHRTVSIYGYTF. The DNA for the CDR3 is TGTGCCAGTAGTCCCCACCGGACAGTGAGTATCTATGGCTACACCTTC.

The rearrangement joins TRBV18 to TRBJ1-3; D not certain. Trimming removed 3 bases at V and 0 bases at J, with 12 bases between. The CDR3 is made up of 16 amino acids. The germline V gene encodes CDR1 KGHSH and CDR2 LQKENI. The CDR3 loop is CASSPIMESSGNTIYF. DNA of the CDR3: TGTGCCAGCTCACCGATAATGGAGAGCTCTGGAAACACCATATATTTT.

This clone was observed a handful of times. The chain combines TRBV27 with TRBJ2-2, with a tentative D call TRBD2 (6 bases). The germline gives CDR1 MNHEY, CDR2 SMNVEV (reference sequence). The V end lost 7 bases, the J end lost 0 bases, and 15 bases lay between the germline ends. The CDR3 is 16 residues long. For the CDR3, the DNA is TGTGCCAGCACCTTATGGGGGACTTCGAACACCGGGGAGCTGTTTTTT. It yields the protein CASTLWGTSNTGELFF.

The chain carries TRBV5-4 and TRBJ1-1; the D is unclear. Deletions cut 4 bases from V and 5 bases from J, with 21 bases between. Per the germline V gene, CDR1 is SGHNT and CDR2 is YYREEE (reference sequence). CDR3 size: 16 residues. CDR3 amino acids: CASSTLSRTGSTEAFF. CDR3 nucleotides: TGTGCCAGCAGCACCCTGAGCCGTACGGGGTCAACTGAAGCTTTCTTT.

This chain connects TRBV18 to TRBJ2-3; 8 bases fit TRBD1. This CDR3 region has 15 residues. J was trimmed by 1 base and V by 2 bases; bases with no gene match: 2. Germline V gene data show CDR1 as KGHSH and CDR2 as LQKENI. The CDR3 DNA follows: TGTGCCAGCTCACCAGGGACAGGAGGCACAGATACGCAGTATTTT. This codes for CASSPGTGGTDTQYF.

J is TRBJ2-7 and V is TRBV5-1; 11 bases agree with TRBD1. The CDR3 has 15 residues. CDR1 and CDR2 (germline): SGHRS, YFSETQ. The J segment lost 3 bases and the V segment lost 2 bases, leaving 4 bases of the junction unmatched. In DNA, the CDR3 is TGCGCCAGCAGCTTCGGGGACAGGGGGAGCTACGAGCAGTACTTC. Protein sequence: CASSFGDRGSYEQYF.

This clone turned up a few times. J is TRBJ1-2 and V is TRBV29-1, with unresolved D. The ends were cut back, 0 bases at V and 4 bases at J, with 15 bases in the middle. This CDR3 is built from 15 residues. Germline lookup yields CDR1 SQVTM and CDR2 ANQGSEA. The CDR3 DNA is TGCAGCGTTGAAGAGCGCGGCAGCAACCGCTATGGCTACACCTTC. The encoded protein is CSVEERGSNRYGYTF.

The chain recombines TRBV19 with TRBJ2-7; TRBD2 agrees at 9 bases. V lost 3 bases and J lost 4; bases outside the gene matches: 7. The CDR3 covers 15 residues. Germline-derived CDR1 and CDR2 are LNHDA and SQIVND (reference sequence). The CDR3 region is CASSIELAGIYEQYF. CDR3 DNA: TGTGCCAGTAGTATCGAGCTAGCGGGGATTTACGAGCAGTACTTC.

The V call is TRBV19, the J call TRBJ1-6, with 9 positions matching TRBD1. CDR1 LNHDA and CDR2 SQIVND come from the germline V gene (reference sequence). The length of the CDR3 is 15 residues. V trimming: 7 bases; J trimming: 7 bases; junction bases outside the gene matches: 8. The CDR3 reads CASTTGGRLNSPLHF. The CDR3 bases are TGTGCCAGTACCACAGGGGGCAGATTGAATTCACCCCTCCACTTT.

CDR3 sequence: CASSLSGQGQPQHF. In nucleotides, the CDR3 is TGCGCCAGCAGCTTGTCGGGGCAGGGGCAGCCCCAGCATTTT. This chain connects TRBV5-1 to TRBJ1-5, with a tentative D call TRBD1 (6 bases). The CDR3 is 14 residues long. CDR1 and CDR2 from the germline V gene are SGHRS and YFSETQ. The germline V and J ends were trimmed by 1 base and 7 bases, with 12 bases remaining between them.

The CDR3 DNA follows: TGTGCCAGCAGCAGGGCGGGGGGGCAGCCCCAGCATTTT. Translating it yields CASSRAGGQPQHF. V and J are TRBV7-6 and TRBJ1-5; a possible D gene is TRBD1 (5 bases). This CDR3 is 13 amino acids long. V lost 5 bases and J 7 bases, leaving 12 bases between the germline ends. CDR1 is SGHVS, CDR2 FNYEAQ, per germline.

The rearrangement joins TRBV7-3 to TRBJ2-5; tentative D call: TRBD2 (5 bases). V lost 5 bases and J lost 2, with 12 bases in between. The CDR3 covers 14 residues. The germline gives CDR1 SGHTA, CDR2 FQGTGA. In nucleotides, the CDR3 is TGTGCCAGCAGCCCATTCAGCGGACAAGAGACCCAGTACTTC. Translating it yields CASSPFSGQETQYF.

This clone was counted once. The chain links TRBV29-1 to TRBJ2-7, with 9 bases matching TRBD1. The CDR3 consists of 13 residues. V lost 4 bases to trimming and J lost 2 bases; unmatched junction nucleotides: 3. Germline V gives CDR1 SQVTM, CDR2 ANQGSEA. The CDR3 DNA is TGCAGCGTTGTGGGACAGGGACCCTACGAGCAGTACTTC. Protein: CSVVGQGPYEQYF.

Only a few counts were recorded for this clone. V usage is TRBV7-8 and J usage is TRBJ2-5, with unresolved D. The tail of the sequence fits TRBJ2-7 better, so the J call may be wrong. Per the germline V gene, CDR1 is SGHVS and CDR2 is FQNEAQ. This CDR3 spans 13 amino acids. The CDR3 sequence: CASSLAISYEQYF. In DNA, the CDR3 is TGTGCCAGCAGCTTAGCCATCTCCTACGAGCAGTACTTC.

The chain is built from TRBV5-4 and TRBJ1-6, with 8 bases that match TRBD1. This CDR3 is 16 amino acids long. V shed 4 bases and J 9 bases; nucleotides not matched to a gene: 12. In germline, CDR1 is SGHNT, CDR2 YYREEE (reference sequence). The CDR3 DNA follows: TGTGCCAGCAGCCTCGGACAGGGAGAAGGATTTTCACCCCTCCACTTT. Residues: CASSLGQGEGFSPLHF.

This chain connects TRBV5-3 to TRBJ2-3; 8 bases align to TRBD1. TRBV5-3 is an ORF, with its function uncertain. CDR3 length: 16 amino acids. V shed 5 bases, J shed 3 bases, and the junction held 11 bases outside the gene matches. The CDR3 region is CARSHLKDRVTDTQYF. The CDR3 DNA reads TGTGCCAGAAGTCATTTGAAGGACAGGGTGACAGATACGCAGTATTTT.

The genes are TRBV5-1 and TRBJ2-5; TRBD2 might be the D (6 bases). V lost 4 bases and J 5 bases, leaving 18 bases between the germline ends. The length of the CDR3 is 15 residues. Germline-derived CDR1 and CDR2 are SGHRS and YFSETQ. The chain's CDR3 is CASSPEAGRGETQYF. The CDR3 DNA reads as TGCGCCAGCAGCCCGGAGGCGGGGAGAGGTGAGACCCAGTACTTC. The full variable domain, in which reference TRBV5-1 and TRBJ2-5 provide the parts outside the CDR3, is KAGVTQTPRYLIKTRGQQVTLSCSPISGHRSVSWYQQTPGQGLQFLFEYFSETQRNKGNFPGRFSGRQFSNSRSEMNVSTLELGDSALYLCASSPEAGRGETQYFGPGTRLLVL.

This chain connects TRBV30 to TRBJ1-2; the D gene is possibly TRBD1 (6 bases). The CDR3 runs 13 residues. Trimming removed 3 bases at V and 4 bases at J, with 12 bases between. Per the germline V gene, CDR1 is GTSNPN and CDR2 is SVGIG (reference sequence). The CDR3 region has the DNA TGTGCCTGGAGGAATACCAGGGGCTATGGCTACACCTTC. It codes for CAWRNTRGYGYTF.

V usage is TRBV5-1 and J usage is TRBJ1-2, with D hard to call. Trimming took 0 bases from V and 5 from J, leaving 11 bases between them. The CDR3 spans 14 residues. The V gene's germline CDR1 is SGHRS and CDR2 YFSETQ. CDR3 residues: CASSLVRQAYGYTF. As DNA, the CDR3 is TGCGCCAGCAGCTTGGTACGTCAGGCGTATGGCTACACCTTC.

The chain links TRBV7-8 to TRBJ2-5; perhaps TRBD2 as D (6 bases). V lost 2 bases and J 0 bases, leaving 16 bases between the germline ends. Germline-derived CDR1 and CDR2 are SGHVS and FQNEAQ. The CDR3 totals 17 residues. The CDR3 here is CASSLSIREADQETQYF. In nucleotides, the CDR3 is TGTGCCAGCAGCTTATCGATCAGGGAGGCCGACCAAGAGACCCAGTACTTC.

This clone has only a few counts. The chain uses TRBV18 and TRBJ1-4, with D unclear. This CDR3 is 16 amino acids long. V dropped 1 base and J dropped 1 base, with 10 bases sitting between them. Per the germline V gene, CDR1 is KGHSH and CDR2 is LQKENI. The DNA for the CDR3 is TGTGCCAGCTCACCACTCGGCTCGGGAACTAATGAAAAACTGTTTTTT. Translating it yields CASSPLGSGTNEKLFF.

This clone was recorded only once. J is TRBJ1-5 and V is TRBV15, with 9 nucleotides matching TRBD1. The CDR3 sequence is 15 residues long. The germline V gene has CDR1 LNHNV and CDR2 YYDKDF (reference sequence). Losses at the gene ends were 3 bases for V and 6 bases for J; bases not matched to a gene: 6. The CDR3 reads CATSRMGQGSQPQHF. The CDR3 nucleotides are TGTGCCACCAGCAGGATGGGACAGGGCTCTCAGCCCCAGCATTTT.

The rearrangement joins TRBV7-2 to TRBJ2-7; D is uncertain. V lost 1 base and J 6 bases, leaving 10 bases between the germline ends. This CDR3 comprises 13 residues. Germline V CDR1 and CDR2: SGHTA, FQGNSA. CDR3 sequence: CASSLDGTGEQYF. CDR3 coding DNA: TGTGCCAGCAGCTTAGACGGCACGGGCGAGCAGTACTTC.

This chain links TRBV6-6 with TRBJ1-3, with 7 bases lining up with TRBD1. J gave up 2 bases and V 4 bases, and 5 bases lay outside the gene matches. The CDR3 has 15 residues. Per germline, CDR1 MNHNY and CDR2 SVGAGI (reference sequence). The CDR3 region is CASSSTGVPGNTIYF. In DNA, the CDR3 is TGTGCCAGCAGTTCCACAGGGGTTCCTGGAAACACCATATATTTT.

The sample holds a few counts of this clone. CDR3 in DNA: TGCGCCAGCAGCCATGTAGGACAGGCCTACGAGCAGTACTTC. The encoded protein is CASSHVGQAYEQYF. The rearrangement uses TRBV4-1 and TRBJ2-7; 7 bases agree with TRBD1. The CDR3 is made up of 14 amino acids. Germline V CDR1 and CDR2: MGHRA, YSYEKL. V dropped 3 bases and J dropped 2; count of bases not matched to a gene: 4.

In its sample, this clone was seen once. The V call is TRBV11-3, the J call TRBJ2-7, with TRBD1 matching 7 bases. Unmatched junction bases numbered 5, after V lost 2 bases and J lost 4 bases. This CDR3 spans 14 amino acids. Looked up from germline, CDR1 is SGHNT and CDR2 is YENEEA. The DNA of the CDR3 is TGTGCCAGCAGCTTAAGGGACAGACCTTACGAGCAGTACTTC. This gives the protein CASSLRDRPYEQYF.

The V call is TRBV5-3, the J call TRBJ1-5; D may be TRBD1 (6 bases). TRBV5-3 has ORF status, its function being uncertain. This CDR3 contains 16 residues. V lost 2 bases to trimming and J lost 1 base, with 13 bases between them. The CDR3 DNA reads TGTGCCAGAAGCTTACCACAGGGACGGAGCAATCAGCCCCAGCATTTT. Protein product: CARSLPQGRSNQPQHF.